This TCR beta chain is from a study of blood T cell repertoires in COVID-19. The wider study: Both acute and convalescent COVID-19 samples were obtained from the United States, Italy and Spain. Nucleic acid was either cDNA or gDNA, and it came from T cells, B-cell-depleted T cells, or PBMCs.

As processed by the authors: Amplification of reference gene primers provided the estimated nucleated cell counts. The method was immunoSEQ multiplex PCR; TCRdb's version includes in-frame clones alone and lacks a portion of them. V and J calls and clone size are those listed in that table; D and trimming were worked out from the DNA. The sample lists around 100,000 clones, 80% to 90% occurring once. Germline lookup yields CDR1 LNHDA and CDR2 SQIVND (reference sequence). This CDR3 has 14 amino acids. V was pared by 4 bases and J by 8 bases, with 9 bases of the junction left unmatched. The clonotype was recovered from a woman aged 80 or over with acute or convalescent COVID-19. Sequencing was performed on peripheral blood. The chain has TRBV19 and TRBJ1-2; 8 bases are shared with TRBD1. The CDR3 spells CASSTQTGGRGYTF. The CDR3 region has the DNA TGTGCCAGTAGTACTCAAACAGGGGGGAGAGGCTACACCTTC.